One sample yielded the 29 T cell receptor beta chains listed below, sequenced in a study of OX40 agonist ivuxolimab in advanced cancers. The method was immunoSEQ multiplex PCR; TCRdb's version includes in-frame clones alone and lacks a portion of them. The sample includes about 40,000 clones, around 88% of them seen just once. Here the sequenced sample was CD4+ or CD8+ T cells sorted from blood, taken in a trial of the OX40 agonist ivuxolimab. These receptors originate from an adult with an advanced solid tumor such as melanoma, head and neck, liver or kidney cancer.

The J gene is TRBJ2-3, the V gene TRBV30; tentatively, D is TRBD2 (5 bases). The CDR3 consists of 14 residues. The germline V gene encodes CDR1 GTSNPN and CDR2 SVGIG (reference sequence). V lost 5 bases to trimming and J lost 4 bases, with 16 bases between them. The CDR3 here is CAWGLEAGADTQYF. The CDR3 coding sequence is TGTGCCTGGGGGTTGGAGGCTGGGGCAGATACGCAGTATTTT.

V gene TRBV13 combines with J gene TRBJ2-7; no definite D call. V shed 2 bases and J shed 6 bases, with 14 bases lying between them. The CDR3 runs 14 residues. Germline-derived CDR1 and CDR2 are PRHDT and FYEKMQ (reference sequence). CDR3 protein: CASSLQSLGLEQYF. In DNA form, the CDR3 reads TGTGCCAGCAGCTTACAGTCTCTCGGTCTCGAGCAGTACTTC.

The CDR3 protein is CASSPLQGVNTEAFF. In DNA form, the CDR3 reads TGTGCCAGCAGCCCGTTGCAGGGGGTGAACACTGAAGCTTTCTTT. The V gene is TRBV7-9, the J gene TRBJ1-1, with 7 bases fitting TRBD1. V lost 5 bases and J lost 0; bases outside the gene matches: 6. This CDR3 is 15 amino acids long. CDR1 SEHNR and CDR2 FQNEAQ come from the germline V gene (reference sequence).

The chain couples TRBV10-2 to TRBJ2-1, with 12 bases fitting TRBD2. CDR1 and CDR2 (germline): WSHSY, SAAADI. This CDR3 spans 17 amino acids. Germline trimming cut 2 bases from V and 4 bases from J; bases unmatched to any gene: 6. The CDR3 bases are TGCGCCAGCAGTGAGAGACTAGCGGGAGTGAAGTACAATGAGCAGTTCTTC. Protein sequence: CASSERLAGVKYNEQFF.

The rearrangement uses TRBV29-1 and TRBJ2-1; a possible D gene is TRBD1 (6 bases). V was clipped by 3 bases and J by 4 bases, with 16 bases between them. CDR3 length: 15 residues. CDR1 and CDR2 from the germline V gene are SQVTM and ANQGSEA. CDR3 in DNA: TGCAGCGTTGACATGAGTCAGGGGACGTACAATGAGCAGTTCTTC. This sequence encodes CSVDMSQGTYNEQFF.

The chain carries TRBV5-4 and TRBJ2-1; unclear D gene. The CDR3 is 12 amino acids. Germline-derived CDR1 and CDR2 are SGHNT and YYREEE (reference sequence). V was shortened by 3 bases and J by 6 bases, with 7 bases between the two germline ends. CDR3: CASSSLGNEQFF. The CDR3 nucleotides read TGTGCCAGCAGCTCCCTTGGCAATGAGCAGTTCTTC.

The rearrangement uses TRBV19 and TRBJ1-1, with 9 bases that match TRBD1. The CDR3 covers 16 residues. Germline CDR1 reads LNHDA; CDR2 reads SQIVND (reference sequence). J gave up 1 base and V 10 bases, and 13 bases lay outside the gene matches. The DNA for the CDR3 is TGTGCCACCACCGGGACAGGGACGGTTACGAACACTGAAGCTTTCTTT. Translation gives CATTGTGTVTNTEAFF.

This chain joins TRBV10-2 and TRBJ1-3, with D uncertain. V gave up 4 bases and J gave up 0 bases, with 7 bases separating them. This CDR3 has 14 residues. Germline V CDR1 and CDR2: WSHSY, SAAADI. The CDR3 coding sequence is TGCGCCAGCAGTGCGGACCCCTCTGGAAACACCATATATTTT. Translation: CASSADPSGNTIYF.

CDR3 protein: CASSVERSPYNEQFF. CDR3 DNA sequence: TGTGCCAGCAGCGTAGAGAGGTCACCTTACAATGAGCAGTTCTTC. The chain employs TRBV9 and TRBJ2-1; D is unresolved. Germline-derived CDR1 and CDR2 are SGDLS and YYNGEE. This CDR3 contains 15 residues. The V gene lost 0 bases and the J gene lost 4 bases, with 11 bases spanning the gap. Supplemented by reference TRBV9 and TRBJ2-1, the full variable domain reads DSGVTQTPKHLITATGQRVTLRCSPRSGDLSVYWYQQSLDQGLQFLIQYYNGEERAKGNILERFSAQQFPDLHSELNLSSLELGDSALYFCASSVERSPYNEQFFGPGTRLTVL.

The rearrangement joins TRBV27 to TRBJ2-2, with D perhaps matching TRBD2 (6 bases). Germline V lookup: CDR1 MNHEY, CDR2 SMNVEV (reference sequence). The CDR3 has 12 residues. Trimming cost V 3 bases and J 7 bases, with 6 bases left between them. CDR3 sequence: CASSFGSGELFF. CDR3 coding DNA: TGTGCCAGCAGTTTCGGGAGCGGGGAGCTGTTTTTT.

This chain connects TRBV6-5 to TRBJ1-1, with 9 bases aligning to TRBD1. CDR1 is MNHEY and CDR2 is SVGAGI in the germline V gene. J was trimmed by 3 bases and V by 0 bases; bases with no gene match: 5. This CDR3 spans 16 amino acids. CDR3 residues: CASSYSTDRGDTEAFF. Written as DNA, the CDR3 is TGTGCCAGCAGTTACTCCACCGACAGGGGGGACACTGAAGCTTTCTTT.

CDR3 protein: CASSGGGETNEKLFF. The CDR3 bases are TGTGCCAGCAGCGGAGGGGGTGAAACTAATGAAAAACTGTTTTTT. V gene TRBV9 combines with J gene TRBJ1-4, with D tentatively TRBD1 (6 bases). CDR3 length: 15 residues. The germline V gene encodes CDR1 SGDLS and CDR2 YYNGEE. V lost 3 bases and J lost 1, with 10 bases in between.

The chain is built from TRBV19 and TRBJ2-1; 9 bases match TRBD1. CDR1 is LNHDA and CDR2 is SQIVND in the germline V gene (reference sequence). The CDR3 is 15 amino acids. V lost 3 bases to trimming and J lost 3 bases; unmatched junction nucleotides: 3. CDR3 in amino acids: CASSITGGIYNEQFF. The CDR3 DNA sequence: TGTGCCAGTAGTATCACAGGGGGCATCTACAATGAGCAGTTCTTC.

V and J are TRBV7-6 and TRBJ2-7, with D possibly being TRBD1 (6 bases). This CDR3 region has 14 residues. V shed 1 base and J shed 2 bases, with 9 bases lying between them. The germline V gene encodes CDR1 SGHVS and CDR2 FNYEAQ. The CDR3 coding sequence is TGTGCCAGCAGCTTAGAGGCAGGGGCCTACGAGCAGTACTTC. Its translation is CASSLEAGAYEQYF.

J is TRBJ1-1 and V is TRBV5-6, with D possibly being TRBD1 (5 bases). The ends were cut back, 4 bases at V and 0 bases at J, with 13 bases in the middle. This CDR3 is built from 15 residues. CDR1 and CDR2 from the germline V gene are SGHDT and YYEEEE. The CDR3 sequence is CASSPGHTMNTEAFF. DNA of the CDR3: TGTGCCAGCAGCCCCGGACACACGATGAACACTGAAGCTTTCTTT.

This chain uses TRBV5-1 with TRBJ2-1; D possibly corresponds to TRBD2 (6 bases). Germline CDR1 is SGHRS and CDR2 is YFSETQ. The CDR3 extends over 17 amino acids. V dropped 4 bases and J dropped 4 bases, with 21 bases sitting between them. The CDR3 bases are TGCGCCAGCAGCGGAGAGACCGGGAGCCGGGTTTACAATGAGCAGTTCTTC. Amino acids: CASSGETGSRVYNEQFF.

The chain employs TRBV6-4 and TRBJ2-3, with D perhaps matching TRBD2 (5 bases). V gave up 0 bases and J gave up 5 bases, with 15 bases separating them. This CDR3 has 16 amino acids. The germline V gene has CDR1 MRHNA and CDR2 SNTAGT. The CDR3 coding sequence is TGTGCCAGCAGTGACTCCTCTAGCTCATCGGTAGATACGCAGTATTTT. Translation gives CASSDSSSSSVDTQYF.

The count of this clone is one. The V and J genes are TRBV19 and TRBJ2-5; D possibly corresponds to TRBD1 (7 bases). From germline, CDR1 is LNHDA and CDR2 SQIVND (reference sequence). The CDR3 has 14 amino acids. Trimming took 6 bases from V and 5 from J, leaving 16 bases between them. CDR3 nucleotide sequence: TGTGCCAGTAGCCCGATCCCAGGGGGGGAGACCCAGTACTTC. This sequence encodes CASSPIPGGETQYF.

The gene calls are TRBV5-8 and TRBJ2-6, with 7 bases that match TRBD2. Trimming cost V 2 bases and J 4 bases; bases outside gene matches: 6. Germline V gene lookup returns CDR1 SGHTS and CDR2 YDEGEE. There are 16 residues in the CDR3. This CDR3 is CASSLLRDYGANVLTF. The DNA of the CDR3 is TGTGCCAGCAGCTTACTCAGGGACTACGGGGCCAACGTCCTGACTTTC.

The chain couples TRBV19 to TRBJ1-1, with a possible D match to TRBD1 (5 bases). The CDR3 sequence is 11 residues long. V was clipped by 10 bases and J by 5 bases, with 11 bases between them. Germline assignment: CDR1 LNHDA and CDR2 SQIVND (reference sequence). The CDR3 sequence: CATGVYTEAFF. DNA for the CDR3: TGTGCCACGGGGGTTTATACTGAAGCTTTCTTT. Based on the CDR3 plus reference TRBV19 and TRBJ1-1, the full variable domain is DGGITQSPKYLFRKEGQNVTLSCEQNLNHDAMYWYRQDPGQGLRLIYYSQIVNDFQKGDIAEGYSVSREKKESFPLTVTSAQKNPTAFYLCATGVYTEAFFGQGTRLTVV.

The rearrangement links TRBV11-2 to TRBJ2-2, with 9 positions matching TRBD1. Germline V gene sequence: CDR1 SGHAT, CDR2 FQNNGV. Unmatched junction bases numbered 7, after V lost 4 bases and J lost 4 bases. This CDR3 region has 16 residues. The CDR3 DNA follows: TGTGCCAGCAGCTATACCGGGACAGGGCCCACCGGGGAGCTGTTTTTT. It yields the protein CASSYTGTGPTGELFF.

Here the CDR3 reads CASSPPIQKETQYF. The CDR3, as DNA: TGTGCCAGCAGCCCTCCGATACAGAAAGAGACCCAGTACTTC. This sequence joins TRBV7-9 and TRBJ2-5; no clear D gene. CDR3 size: 14 residues. V was clipped by 5 bases and J by 3 bases, with 13 bases between them. Germline CDR1 is SEHNR and CDR2 is FQNEAQ (reference sequence).

V gene TRBV7-6 combines with J gene TRBJ2-1, with 14 bases fitting TRBD2. The CDR3 consists of 19 residues. CDR1 and CDR2 from the germline V gene are SGHVS and FNYEAQ. V lost 2 bases and J lost 3; bases outside the gene matches: 9. The chain's CDR3 is CASSLSLGTSGRSYNEQFF. Written as DNA, the CDR3 is TGTGCCAGCAGCTTAAGTTTGGGGACTAGCGGGAGAAGCTACAATGAGCAGTTCTTC.

This chain joins TRBV5-8 and TRBJ2-5; TRBD2 agrees at 7 bases. The CDR3 length is 19 residues. Germline V gene data show CDR1 as SGHTS and CDR2 as YDEGEE. With V trimmed by 6 bases and J by 3 bases, 23 bases remained unmatched. The CDR3 DNA is TGTGCCAGCACCTGGGGGGTCAGCGGGGCTGCACCTATTGAAGAGACCCAGTACTTC. Translation gives CASTWGVSGAAPIEETQYF.

The sample holds one count of this clone. The rearrangement joins TRBV11-3 to TRBJ2-1, with TRBD1 as a possible D gene (6 bases). Per the germline V gene, CDR1 is SGHNT and CDR2 is YENEEA. V lost 4 bases, J lost 0 bases, and 10 bases lay in between. This CDR3 has 15 amino acids. The CDR3 region has the DNA TGTGCCAGCAGCTCAACAGGGAGCTCCTACAATGAGCAGTTCTTC. This encodes CASSSTGSSYNEQFF.

A few counts support this clone. The V call is TRBV10-1, the J call TRBJ2-7; D is unclear. V lost 8 bases to trimming and J lost 3 bases, with 11 bases between them. The germline CDR1 and CDR2 sequences are WNHNN and SYGVQD (reference sequence). The CDR3 loop spans 12 amino acids. CDR3 loop: CASPRLDYEQYF. The CDR3 region has the DNA TGCGCCAGCCCCAGATTGGACTACGAGCAGTACTTC.

This clone was counted once. The chain is built from TRBV28 and TRBJ1-5; D remains unclear. The V end lost 5 bases, the J end lost 0 bases, and 5 bases lay between the germline ends. Germline CDR1 and CDR2: MDHEN and SYDVKM. The CDR3 extends over 13 amino acids. The CDR3 sequence is CASSHSSNQPQHF. The CDR3 DNA reads TGTGCCAGCAGTCACAGTAGCAATCAGCCCCAGCATTTT.

This chain links TRBV30 with TRBJ1-2; possibly TRBD1 for D (5 bases). V lost 4 bases, J lost 6 bases, and 15 bases lay in between. The CDR3 contains 13 residues. Germline V gives CDR1 GTSNPN, CDR2 SVGIG (reference sequence). In DNA, the CDR3 is TGTGCCTGGACAGGGTCCTTGGGGAATGGCTACACCTTC. This codes for CAWTGSLGNGYTF.

This clone has a single count. The chain joins TRBV7-2 to TRBJ2-1; possible D gene TRBD1, 5 bases. Trimming took 6 bases from V and 7 from J, leaving 10 bases between them. From germline, CDR1 is SGHTA and CDR2 FQGNSA. The CDR3 sequence is 12 residues long. CDR3 coding DNA: TGTGCCAGCAGTTTTAGGGGTAATGAGCAGTTCTTC. This translates into CASSFRGNEQFF. Combining the CDR3 with reference TRBV7-2 and TRBJ2-1 gives the whole variable domain GAGVSQSPSNKVTEKGKDVELRCDPISGHTALYWYRQSLGQGLEFLIYFQGNSAPDKSGLPSDRFSAERTGGSVSTLTIQRTQQEDSAVYLCASSFRGNEQFFGPGTRLTVL.